This TCR beta chain stems from a study of radiation and T cells in renal cell carcinoma (TCRdb year 2020). For the wider study: The samples were drawn from a clinical trial, where primary renal cell carcinomas were treated with 15 Gy of stereotactic body radiation therapy and then removed by nephrectomy 4 weeks afterward. TCR beta sequencing covered approximately 51 samples in total, comprising some 25 tumors and about 27 peripheral blood samples. Across all 55 or so samples, several million unique CDR3 nucleotide sequences, encoding 2.5 million to 3 million unique CDR3 amino acid sequences, were identified. Broad study findings and their caveats: Because pretreatment tumor biopsies were not available, the baseline intratumoral presence of clonotypes could not be determined. Because the trial had a single-armed design, the trial could not examine how radiation dose or scheduling affected the TCR repertoire. Top tumor clonotypes rose in blood from baseline to 2 weeks post-radiation, then contracted by 4 weeks, suggesting transient expansion of tumor-resident clones. Dynamics of the blood repertoire were not tracked past 4 weeks after treatment.

The immunoSEQ kit was used, according to the manufacturer's recommendations, to generate TCR beta libraries from genomic DNA. For library preparation, a first multiplex PCR was performed with proprietary primers, followed by a second PCR in which unique barcodes were added, and bead cleanups were performed after each round. Each sample batch included a kit-provided positive control reaction and a negative control reaction. The final libraries were assessed on an Agilent 4200 TapeStation D1000 ScreenTape, pooled by volume, and quantified by qPCR. Sequencing ran on an Illumina NextSeq500 with a MidOutput 150-cycle cartridge, using 156 Read1 and 15 Index1 cycles with kit custom primers. The pooled library was loaded at approximately 0.92 pM, and about 20% PhiX control was spiked in. The paper's processing steps were these. The vendor-processed data were analyzed in R, and a clonotype was defined as all T cells that share the same CDR3 nucleotide sequence. For clone abundance analyses, frequencies were normalized to the 10,000 most abundant clones in each sample. Public T cell clones, averaging fewer than five per sample, were removed before analysis. A difference in abundance of at least 32-fold between compartments was used to define tumor-enriched and baseline blood-enriched clonotypes. A beta-binomial differential abundance model was used to identify clonotypes that were expanded or contracted between blood time points. Tumor-blood repertoire similarity was measured with the Baroni-Urbani and Buser coefficient, and group comparisons used two-tailed Wilcoxon tests in R. TCRdb mirrors the immuneACCESS table, restricted to in-frame sequences. Some clones are absent from its copies; in checked studies, under half trace to an unresolved V gene, and the reason for the others is unknown. The D gene and trimming were derived from the DNA, and the V and J assignments and clone size from that table. The table for this sample lists some 58,000 clones; around 77% of them were counted only once. In total, the top ten clones hold about 6.8% of the sample.

There are a few counts of this clone. There is no known antigen for this receptor. There are no base qualities to consult, and no much larger clone falls within one base. Measured from the cysteine to the phenylalanine, the CDR3 is 15 residues long. Only the CDR3 region is kept as DNA, spanning 45 bases read in frame from base 1. V was cut back by 0 bases and J by 4 bases, leaving a gap of 13 bases between them. CDR1 and CDR2 are drawn from the germline V gene (reference sequence): SGHNT, YYREEE. Per the publication, the time point label means: blood 2 weeks post-SBRT. Interpreted using the paper, the treatment or condition label stands for: 15 Gy SBRT to primary tumor, nephrectomy 4 weeks later. To follow tumor-enriched clonotypes, peripheral blood was collected serially from radiation-treated patients at baseline and again at 2 weeks and 4 weeks after SBRT. Every patient had renal cell carcinoma of clear cell pathology. The QIAamp DNA Blood Mini Kit (Qiagen) was used to prepare genomic DNA for TCR sequencing. Only samples passing all quality control checks were included in the analyses.

The V gene is TRBV5-4 and the J gene is TRBJ1-2; the D gene is possibly TRBD1, with 6 bases matching. This receptor was taken from a man aged 55-75 years with renal cell carcinoma. The sample was blood, taken from a patient whose treatment included radiotherapy and nephrectomy. The CDR3 is CASSLGGQTAYGYTF. The nucleotides are TGTGCCAGCAGCTTGGGGGGGCAAACTGCCTATGGCTACACCTTC.